This TCR beta chain comes out of a study of T cells in Graves' hyperthyroidism and ophthalmopathy. The hyperthyroidism was newly diagnosed and had lasted under 2 months; the patients were aged 18 to 65. Diagnosis rested on symptoms, serum thyroxine and TRAb, thyroid ultrasound, and orbital computed tomography. At first hyperthyroidism diagnosis, before any ophthalmopathy symptoms, the blood sample was collected. The CDR3 contains 15 residues. V lost 6 bases, J lost 3 bases, and 8 bases stayed unmatched. Researchers took RNA transcripts and amplified the TCR beta CDR3 regions from them. Carried out on the TCR CDR3, a first-round RT-PCR used the HTBI primer set. Each CDR3 protein gets one entry after TCRdb re-called the multiplex PCR reads with MiXCR. The sample shows roughly 360,000 distinct CDR3 sequences, roughly 14% of them seen only once. This clonotype showed up many times.

The sequencing input was blood. This sequence was found in a man aged 25-45 years with Graves' hyperthyroidism that later progressed to Graves' ophthalmopathy. This chain joins TRBV12-3 or TRBV12-4 and TRBJ2-3; 8 bases agree with TRBD2. For the CDR3, the DNA is TGTGCCAGCAGGGCCGCGGGGGGTTCAACAGATACGCAGTATTTT. Amino acid sequence: CASRAAGGSTDTQYF.